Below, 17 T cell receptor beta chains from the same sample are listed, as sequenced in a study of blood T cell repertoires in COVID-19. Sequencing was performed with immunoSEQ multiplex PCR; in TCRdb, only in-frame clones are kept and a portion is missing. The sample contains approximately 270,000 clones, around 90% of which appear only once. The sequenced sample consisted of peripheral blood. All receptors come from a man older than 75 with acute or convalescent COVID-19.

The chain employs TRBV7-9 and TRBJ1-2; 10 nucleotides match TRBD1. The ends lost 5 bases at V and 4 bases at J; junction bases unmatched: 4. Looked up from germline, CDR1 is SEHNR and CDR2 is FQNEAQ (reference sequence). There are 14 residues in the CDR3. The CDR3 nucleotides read TGTGCCAGCAGCCGGACAGGGGGTGGCTATGGCTACACCTTC. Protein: CASSRTGGGYGYTF.

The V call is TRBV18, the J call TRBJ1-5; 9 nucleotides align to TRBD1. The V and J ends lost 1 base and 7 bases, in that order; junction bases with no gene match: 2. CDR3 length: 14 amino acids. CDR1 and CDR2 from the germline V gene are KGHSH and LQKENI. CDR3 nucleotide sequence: TGTGCCAGCTCACCACGGGACAGGGACCAGCCCCAGCATTTT. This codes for CASSPRDRDQPQHF.

The CDR3 DNA follows: TGTGCCAGCATTTGGACAGGGAAGAACACCATATATTTT. Translated: CASIWTGKNTIYF. The chain links TRBV12-3 or TRBV12-4 to TRBJ1-3; TRBD1 aligns across 8 bases. V trimming: 7 bases; J trimming: 7 bases; junction bases outside the gene matches: 6. This CDR3 region has 13 residues.

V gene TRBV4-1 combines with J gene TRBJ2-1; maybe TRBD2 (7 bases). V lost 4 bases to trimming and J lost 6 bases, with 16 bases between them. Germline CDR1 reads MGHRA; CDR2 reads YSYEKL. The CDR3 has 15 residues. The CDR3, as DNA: TGCGCCAGCAGCCGGTCTGGGGGCGGGGGCAATGAGCAGTTCTTC. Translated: CASSRSGGGGNEQFF.

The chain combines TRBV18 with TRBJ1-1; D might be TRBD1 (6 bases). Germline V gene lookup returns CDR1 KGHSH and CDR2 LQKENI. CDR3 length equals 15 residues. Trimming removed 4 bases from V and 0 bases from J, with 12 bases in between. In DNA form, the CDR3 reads TGTGCCAGCTCACTACGACAGGTAATGAACACTGAAGCTTTCTTT. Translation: CASSLRQVMNTEAFF. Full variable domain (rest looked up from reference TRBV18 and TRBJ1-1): NAGVMQNPRHLVRRRGQEARLRCSPMKGHSHVYWYRQLPEEGLKFMVYLQKENIIDESGMPKERFSAEFPKEGPSILRIQQVVRGDSAAYFCASSLRQVMNTEAFFGQGTRLTVV.

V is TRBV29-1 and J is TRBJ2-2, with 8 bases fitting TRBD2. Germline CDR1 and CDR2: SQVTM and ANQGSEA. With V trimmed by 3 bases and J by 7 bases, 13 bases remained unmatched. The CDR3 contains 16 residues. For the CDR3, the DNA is TGCAGCGTTGACGGGGCGGGGGGACCTCAGGGCGGGGAGCTGTTTTTT. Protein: CSVDGAGGPQGGELFF.

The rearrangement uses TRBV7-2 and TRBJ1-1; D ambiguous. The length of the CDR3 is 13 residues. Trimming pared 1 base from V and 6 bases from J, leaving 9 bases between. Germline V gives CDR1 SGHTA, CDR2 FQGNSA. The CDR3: CASSLELPAEAFF. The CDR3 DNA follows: TGTGCCAGCAGCTTAGAACTTCCCGCTGAAGCTTTCTTT.

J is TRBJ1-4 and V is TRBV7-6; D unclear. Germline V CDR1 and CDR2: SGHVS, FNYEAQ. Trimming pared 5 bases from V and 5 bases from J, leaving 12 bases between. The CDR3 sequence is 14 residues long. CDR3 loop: CASSQTGYNEKLFF. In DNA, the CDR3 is TGTGCCAGCAGCCAAACGGGATACAATGAAAAACTGTTTTTT.

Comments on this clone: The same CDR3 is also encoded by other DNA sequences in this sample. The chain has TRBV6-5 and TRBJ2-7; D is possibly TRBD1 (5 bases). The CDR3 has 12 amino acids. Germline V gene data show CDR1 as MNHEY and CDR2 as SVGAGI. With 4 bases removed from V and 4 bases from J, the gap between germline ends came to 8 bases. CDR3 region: CASSSQGYEQYF. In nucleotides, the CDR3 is TGTGCCAGCAGTTCTCAGGGTTACGAGCAGTACTTC.

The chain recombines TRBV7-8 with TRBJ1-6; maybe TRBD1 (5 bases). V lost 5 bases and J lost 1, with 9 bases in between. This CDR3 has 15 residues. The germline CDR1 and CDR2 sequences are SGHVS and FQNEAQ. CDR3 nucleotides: TGTGCCAGCAGCCCCCCAGGGTCCTATAATTCACCCCTCCACTTT. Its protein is CASSPPGSYNSPLHF.

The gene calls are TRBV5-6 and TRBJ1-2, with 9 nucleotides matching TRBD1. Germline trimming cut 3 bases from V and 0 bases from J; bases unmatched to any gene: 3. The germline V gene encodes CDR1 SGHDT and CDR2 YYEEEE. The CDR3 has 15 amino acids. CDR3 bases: TGTGCCAGCAGCTCTACAGGGGGCACTAACTATGGCTACACCTTC. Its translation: CASSSTGGTNYGYTF.

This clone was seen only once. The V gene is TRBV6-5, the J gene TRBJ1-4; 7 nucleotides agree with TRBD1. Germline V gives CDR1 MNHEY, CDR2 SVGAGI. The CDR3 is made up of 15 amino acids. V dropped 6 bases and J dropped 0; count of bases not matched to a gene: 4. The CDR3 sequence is CASSRQGTTNEKLFF. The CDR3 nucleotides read TGTGCCAGCAGCCGACAGGGAACAACTAATGAAAAACTGTTTTTT.

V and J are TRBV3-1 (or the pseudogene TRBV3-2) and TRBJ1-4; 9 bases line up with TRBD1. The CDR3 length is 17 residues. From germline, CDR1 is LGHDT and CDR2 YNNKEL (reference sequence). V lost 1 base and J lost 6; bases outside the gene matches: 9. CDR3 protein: CASSQGLLGQGDEKLFF. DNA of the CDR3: TGTGCCAGCAGCCAAGGGTTGTTGGGACAGGGTGATGAAAAACTGTTTTTT.

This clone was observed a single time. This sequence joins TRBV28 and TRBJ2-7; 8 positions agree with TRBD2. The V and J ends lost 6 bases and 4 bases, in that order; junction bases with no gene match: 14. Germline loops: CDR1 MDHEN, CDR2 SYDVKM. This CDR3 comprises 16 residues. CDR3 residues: CASSPIGVAGLYEQYF. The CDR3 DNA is TGTGCCAGCAGCCCCATCGGGGTAGCGGGATTATACGAGCAGTACTTC.

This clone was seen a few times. In DNA form, the CDR3 reads TGTGCCAGTAGTCCGCTGGGACAGGGGTTCCAAGAGACCCAGTACTTC. Its translation is CASSPLGQGFQETQYF. The V and J genes are TRBV19 and TRBJ2-5; 10 bases line up with TRBD1. Germline CDR1 and CDR2: LNHDA and SQIVND (reference sequence). The junction had 7 bases not matched to a gene; V was cut back by 5 bases and J by 1 base. CDR3 length: 16 amino acids.

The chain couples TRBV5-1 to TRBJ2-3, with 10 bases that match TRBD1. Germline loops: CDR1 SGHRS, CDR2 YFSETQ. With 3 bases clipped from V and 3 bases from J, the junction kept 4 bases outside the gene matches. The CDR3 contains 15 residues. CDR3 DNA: TGCGCCAGCAGCTGGGGACAGGGGAGAACAGATACGCAGTATTTT. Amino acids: CASSWGQGRTDTQYF.

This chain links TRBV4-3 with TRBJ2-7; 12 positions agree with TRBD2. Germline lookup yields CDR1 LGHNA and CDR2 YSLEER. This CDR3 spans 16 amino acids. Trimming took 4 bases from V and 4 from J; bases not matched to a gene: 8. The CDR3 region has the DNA TGCGCCAGCAGCCGCGGACTAGCGGGGACACTTTACGAGCAGTACTTC. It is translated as CASSRGLAGTLYEQYF.